This TCR beta chain originates from a study of cytomegalovirus exposure and HLA in healthy donors. V lost 3 bases, J lost 3 bases, and 20 bases lay in between. This CDR3 region has 17 residues. Germline CDR1 SGHRS, CDR2 YFSETQ. These donors counted as nominally healthy when sampled, but unrecorded immune exposures were likely. The PCR ran on 60 Vbeta and 13 Jbeta primers. Measured with immunoSEQ multiplex PCR; TCRdb has only the in-frame clones, and not every one. The table records about 110,000 clones, about 70% of them present only once. The TCR was taken from a woman aged 30 to 39 in good health and CMV-seronegative. The genes are TRBV5-1 and TRBJ2-3; weak D call: TRBD1 (5 bases). The sample was PBMCs. The CDR3 DNA sequence: TGCGCCAGCAGCTCCACTGGGGCAAGCTCCGTGACAGATACGCAGTATTTT. This translates into CASSSTGASSVTDTQYF.